This T cell receptor (beta chain) is from a study of yellow fever vaccine responses in identical twins (dated by TCRdb to 2016 to 2018). A note on the overall study: The study precisely tracked vaccine-responding T cell clones in identical twins. What the study reported, not specific to this receptor: The authors reported that the T cell response to vaccination in identical twins appeared partly convergent and partly personalized.

Turning to this clonotype: The antigen this receptor binds is unknown. Base quality data are lacking; no much larger clone is found one base away.

CDR1 and CDR2 are read off the germline V gene as KGHDR and SFDVKD. The cysteine opens and the phenylalanine closes a CDR3 of 13 amino acids. Of the read, only the CDR3 DNA is kept; its 39 bases are in frame from base 1. Trimming removed 7 bases from V and 3 bases from J, leaving 11 bases between the germline ends. Preparation of the library involved RT-PCR. The sample was run on an Illumina HiSeq 2500. The public sequencing data were trimmed at Q25 with fastp and processed into clonotypes with MiXCR by TCRdb, which kept only in-frame beta chains. A single entry per CDR3 protein holds the most common genes and DNA from its merged rows. The sample contains some 20,000 distinct CDR3 sequences, 60% to 80% of them found a single time. The ten largest clones take up 4.5% to 5.5% of the sample.

The origin of this receptor is a woman aged 18-30 years who received the yellow fever vaccine. Donor details come from another sample of the same person, matched by shared clones. This specimen consisted of T cells from blood (PBMCs), unsorted or a sorted subset (not recorded which), obtained before or after yellow fever vaccination (not recorded which). The chain was built from TRBV24-1 and TRBJ2-5; a tentative D match to TRBD2 spans 6 bases. The CDR3 has the sequence CATSTGGKETQYF. The DNA reads TGTGCCACCAGCACCGGCGGGAAAGAGACCCAGTACTTC.